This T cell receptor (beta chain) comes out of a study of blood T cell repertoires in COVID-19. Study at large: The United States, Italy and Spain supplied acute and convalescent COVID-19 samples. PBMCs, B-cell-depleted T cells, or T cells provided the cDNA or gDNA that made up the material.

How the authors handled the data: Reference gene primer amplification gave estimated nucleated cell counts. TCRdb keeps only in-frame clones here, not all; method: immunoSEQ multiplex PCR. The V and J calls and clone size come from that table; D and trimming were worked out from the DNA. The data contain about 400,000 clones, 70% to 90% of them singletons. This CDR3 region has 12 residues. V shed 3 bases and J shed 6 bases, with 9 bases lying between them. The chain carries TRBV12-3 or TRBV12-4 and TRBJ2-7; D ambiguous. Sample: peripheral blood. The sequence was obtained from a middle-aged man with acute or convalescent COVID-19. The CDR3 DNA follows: TGTGCCAGCAGTTTTGGCCCCTCCGAGCAGTACTTC. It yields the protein CASSFGPSEQYF.